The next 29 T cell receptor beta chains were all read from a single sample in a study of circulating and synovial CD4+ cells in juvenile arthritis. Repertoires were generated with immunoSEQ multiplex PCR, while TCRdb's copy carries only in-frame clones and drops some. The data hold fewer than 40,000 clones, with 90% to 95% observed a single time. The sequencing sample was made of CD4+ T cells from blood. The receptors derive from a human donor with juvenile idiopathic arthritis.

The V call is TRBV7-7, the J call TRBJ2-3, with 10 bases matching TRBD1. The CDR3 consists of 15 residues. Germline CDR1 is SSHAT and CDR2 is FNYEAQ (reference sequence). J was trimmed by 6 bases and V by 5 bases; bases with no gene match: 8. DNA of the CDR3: TGTGCCAGCAGCGCAAGACAGGGGGCCGTGGATACGCAGTATTTT. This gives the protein CASSARQGAVDTQYF.

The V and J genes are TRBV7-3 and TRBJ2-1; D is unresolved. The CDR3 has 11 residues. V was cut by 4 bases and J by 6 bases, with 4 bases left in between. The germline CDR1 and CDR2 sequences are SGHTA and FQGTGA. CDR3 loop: CASSSGNEQFF. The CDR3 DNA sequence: TGTGCCAGCAGCTCCGGCAATGAGCAGTTCTTC.

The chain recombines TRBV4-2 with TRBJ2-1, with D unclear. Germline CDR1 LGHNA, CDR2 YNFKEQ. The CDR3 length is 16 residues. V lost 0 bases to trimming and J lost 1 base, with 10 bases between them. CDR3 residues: CASSQDAGTSYNEQFF. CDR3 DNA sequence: TGTGCCAGCAGCCAAGATGCCGGTACGTCCTACAATGAGCAGTTCTTC.

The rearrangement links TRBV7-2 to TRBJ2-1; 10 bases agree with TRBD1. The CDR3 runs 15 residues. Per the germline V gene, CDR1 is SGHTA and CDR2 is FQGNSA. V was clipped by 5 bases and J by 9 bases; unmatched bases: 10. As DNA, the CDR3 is TGTGCCAGCAGCCTAACTGACAGGGGGCTGACTGAGCAGTTCTTC. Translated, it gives CASSLTDRGLTEQFF. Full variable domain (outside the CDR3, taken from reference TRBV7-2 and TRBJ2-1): GAGVSQSPSNKVTEKGKDVELRCDPISGHTALYWYRQSLGQGLEFLIYFQGNSAPDKSGLPSDRFSAERTGGSVSTLTIQRTQQEDSAVYLCASSLTDRGLTEQFFGPGTRLTVL.

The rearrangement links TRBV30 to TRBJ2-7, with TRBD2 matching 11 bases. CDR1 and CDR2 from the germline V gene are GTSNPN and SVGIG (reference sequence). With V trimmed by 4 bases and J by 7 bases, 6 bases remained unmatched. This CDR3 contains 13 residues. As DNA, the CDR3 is TGTGCCTGGATCCTAGCGGGAGGATATGAGCAGTACTTC. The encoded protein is CAWILAGGYEQYF.

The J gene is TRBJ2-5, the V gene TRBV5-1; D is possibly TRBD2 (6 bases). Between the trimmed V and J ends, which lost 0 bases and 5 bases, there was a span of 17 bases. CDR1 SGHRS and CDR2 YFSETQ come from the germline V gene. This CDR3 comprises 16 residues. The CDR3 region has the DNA TGCGCCAGCAGCTTGGGACTAGGGGTGAACTTGGAGACCCAGTACTTC. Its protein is CASSLGLGVNLETQYF.

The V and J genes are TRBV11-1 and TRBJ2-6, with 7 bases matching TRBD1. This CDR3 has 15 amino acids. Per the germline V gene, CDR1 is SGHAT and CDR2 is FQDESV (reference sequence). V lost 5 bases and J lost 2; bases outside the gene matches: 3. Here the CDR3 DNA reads TGTGCCAGCAGCGCTCAGGGGGCTGGGGCCAACGTCCTGACTTTC. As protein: CASSAQGAGANVLTF. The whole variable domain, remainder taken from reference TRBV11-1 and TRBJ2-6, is EAEVAQSPRYKITEKSQAVAFWCDPISGHATLYWYRQILGQGPELLVQFQDESVVDDSQLPKDRFSAERLKGVDSTLKIQPAELGDSAMYLCASSAQGAGANVLTFGAGSRLTVL.

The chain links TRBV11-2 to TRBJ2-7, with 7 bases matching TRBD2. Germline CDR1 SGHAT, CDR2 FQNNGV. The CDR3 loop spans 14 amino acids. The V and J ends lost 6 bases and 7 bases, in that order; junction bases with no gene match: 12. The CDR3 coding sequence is TGTGCCAGCAGTCTTCCGGGACTGGGAGGGGAGCAGTACTTC. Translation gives CASSLPGLGGEQYF.

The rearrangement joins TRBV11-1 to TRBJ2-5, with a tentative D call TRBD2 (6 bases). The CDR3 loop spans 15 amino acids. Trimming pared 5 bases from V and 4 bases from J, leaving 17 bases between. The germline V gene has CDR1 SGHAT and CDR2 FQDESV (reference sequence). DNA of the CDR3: TGTGCCAGCAGCCCCACGGGACGGAGGGGAGAGACCCAGTACTTC. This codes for CASSPTGRRGETQYF. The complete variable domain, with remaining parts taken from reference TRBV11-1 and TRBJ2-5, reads EAEVAQSPRYKITEKSQAVAFWCDPISGHATLYWYRQILGQGPELLVQFQDESVVDDSQLPKDRFSAERLKGVDSTLKIQPAELGDSAMYLCASSPTGRRGETQYFGPGTRLLVL.

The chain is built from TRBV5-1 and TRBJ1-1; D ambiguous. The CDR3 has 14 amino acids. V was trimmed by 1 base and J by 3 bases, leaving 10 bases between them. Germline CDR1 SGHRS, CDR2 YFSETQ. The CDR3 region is CASSLHQSYTEAFF. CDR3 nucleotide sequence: TGCGCCAGCAGCTTGCACCAGTCTTACACTGAAGCTTTCTTT.

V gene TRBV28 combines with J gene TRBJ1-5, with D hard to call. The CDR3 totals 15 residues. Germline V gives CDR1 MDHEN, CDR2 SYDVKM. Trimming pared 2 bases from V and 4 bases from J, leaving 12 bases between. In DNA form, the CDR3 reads TGTGCCAGCAGTTTAGCCTCTGCGTGGAATCAGCCCCAGCATTTT. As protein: CASSLASAWNQPQHF.

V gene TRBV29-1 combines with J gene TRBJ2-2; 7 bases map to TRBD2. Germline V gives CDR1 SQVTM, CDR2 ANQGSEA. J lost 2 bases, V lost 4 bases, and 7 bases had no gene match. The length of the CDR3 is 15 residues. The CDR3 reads CSVVGGVANTGELFF. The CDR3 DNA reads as TGCAGCGTTGTGGGAGGGGTTGCTAACACCGGGGAGCTGTTTTTT.

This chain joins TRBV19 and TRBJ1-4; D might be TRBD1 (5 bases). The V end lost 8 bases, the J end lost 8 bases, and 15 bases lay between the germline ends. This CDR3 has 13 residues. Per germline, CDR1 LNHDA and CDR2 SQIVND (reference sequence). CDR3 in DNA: TGTGCCAGTGCGGGAGGGGATAGAGAAAAACTGTTTTTT. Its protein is CASAGGDREKLFF.

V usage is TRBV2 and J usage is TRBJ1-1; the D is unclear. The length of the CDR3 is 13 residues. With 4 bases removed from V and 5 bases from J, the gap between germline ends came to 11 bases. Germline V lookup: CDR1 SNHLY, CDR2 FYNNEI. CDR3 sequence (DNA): TGTGCCAGCAGTGCCGGACCGGGGACTGAAGCTTTCTTT. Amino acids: CASSAGPGTEAFF.

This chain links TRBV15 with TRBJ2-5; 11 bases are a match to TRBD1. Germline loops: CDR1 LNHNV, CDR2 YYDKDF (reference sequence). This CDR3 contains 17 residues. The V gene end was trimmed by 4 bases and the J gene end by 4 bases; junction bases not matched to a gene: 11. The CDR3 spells CATSKVRGTGGIETQYF. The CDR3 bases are TGTGCCACCAGCAAAGTTCGGGGGACAGGGGGGATAGAGACCCAGTACTTC.

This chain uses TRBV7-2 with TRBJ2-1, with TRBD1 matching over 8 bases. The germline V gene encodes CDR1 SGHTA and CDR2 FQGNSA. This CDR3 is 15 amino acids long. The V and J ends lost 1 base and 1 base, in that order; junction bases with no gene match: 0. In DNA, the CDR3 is TGTGCCAGCAGCTTAGGGACAGGGTCCTACAATGAGCAGTTCTTC. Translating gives CASSLGTGSYNEQFF.

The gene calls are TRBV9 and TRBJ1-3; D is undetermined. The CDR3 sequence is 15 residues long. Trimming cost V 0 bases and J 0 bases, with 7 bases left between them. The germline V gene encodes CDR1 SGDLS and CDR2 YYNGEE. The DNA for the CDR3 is TGTGCCAGCAGCGTAGCAGTAAGCTCTGGAAACACCATATATTTT. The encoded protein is CASSVAVSSGNTIYF.

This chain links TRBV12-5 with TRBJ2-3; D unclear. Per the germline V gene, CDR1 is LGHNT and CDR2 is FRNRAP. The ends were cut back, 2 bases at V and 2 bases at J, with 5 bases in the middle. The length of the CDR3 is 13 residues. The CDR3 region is CASGLQDTDTQYF. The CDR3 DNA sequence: TGTGCTAGTGGTTTGCAGGACACAGATACGCAGTATTTT.

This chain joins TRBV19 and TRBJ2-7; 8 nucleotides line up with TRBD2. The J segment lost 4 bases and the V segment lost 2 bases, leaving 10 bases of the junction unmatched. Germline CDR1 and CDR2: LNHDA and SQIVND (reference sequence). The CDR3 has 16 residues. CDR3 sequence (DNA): TGTGCCAGTAGTATAAGTGCCAGCGGGAGATCTTACGAGCAGTACTTC. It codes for CASSISASGRSYEQYF.

CDR3 DNA sequence: TGTGCCAGCAGCCTGACAGGGACCGGGGAGCTGTTTTTT. Its protein product is CASSLTGTGELFF. The rearrangement uses TRBV25-1 and TRBJ2-2; 7 bases agree with TRBD1. The CDR3 loop spans 13 amino acids. Germline trimming cut 6 bases from V and 5 bases from J; bases unmatched to any gene: 3. CDR1 and CDR2 (germline): MGHDK, SYGVNS.

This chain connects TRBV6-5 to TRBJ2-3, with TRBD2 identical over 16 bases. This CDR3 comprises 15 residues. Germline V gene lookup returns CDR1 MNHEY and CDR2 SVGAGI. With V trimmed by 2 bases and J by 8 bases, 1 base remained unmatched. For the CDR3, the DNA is TGTGCCAGCAGTTACGGGACTAGCGGGAGGGTTACGCAGTATTTT. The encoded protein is CASSYGTSGRVTQYF.

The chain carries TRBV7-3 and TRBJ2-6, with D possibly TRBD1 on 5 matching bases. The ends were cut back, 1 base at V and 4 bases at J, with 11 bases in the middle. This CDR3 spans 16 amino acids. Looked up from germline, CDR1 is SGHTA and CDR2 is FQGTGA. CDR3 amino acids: CASSLMLTVGANVLTF. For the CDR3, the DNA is TGTGCCAGCAGCTTAATGTTGACAGTCGGGGCCAACGTCCTGACTTTC.

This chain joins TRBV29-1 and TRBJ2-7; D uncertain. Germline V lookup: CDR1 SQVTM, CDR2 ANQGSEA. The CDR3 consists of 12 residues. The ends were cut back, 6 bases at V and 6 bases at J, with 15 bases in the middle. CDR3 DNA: TGCAGCGTAGCTCGATCCGCTTTCGAGCAGTACTTC. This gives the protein CSVARSAFEQYF.

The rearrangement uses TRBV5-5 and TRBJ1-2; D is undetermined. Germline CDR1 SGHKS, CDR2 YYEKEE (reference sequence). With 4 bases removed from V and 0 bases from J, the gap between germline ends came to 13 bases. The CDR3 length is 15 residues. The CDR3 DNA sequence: TGTGCCAGCAGCCCCTCGACAAGTACTAACTATGGCTACACCTTC. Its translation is CASSPSTSTNYGYTF. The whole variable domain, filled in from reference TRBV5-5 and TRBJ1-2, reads DAGVTQSPTHLIKTRGQQVTLRCSPISGHKSVSWYQQVLGQGPQFIFQYYEKEERGRGNFPDRFSARQFPNYSSELNVNALLLGDSALYLCASSPSTSTNYGYTFGSGTRLTVV.

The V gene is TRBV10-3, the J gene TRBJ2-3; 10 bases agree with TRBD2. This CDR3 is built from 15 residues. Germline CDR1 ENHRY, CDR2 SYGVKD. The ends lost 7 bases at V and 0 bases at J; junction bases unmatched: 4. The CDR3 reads CAIKPSGSSTDTQYF. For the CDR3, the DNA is TGTGCCATCAAACCTAGCGGGAGTAGCACAGATACGCAGTATTTT.

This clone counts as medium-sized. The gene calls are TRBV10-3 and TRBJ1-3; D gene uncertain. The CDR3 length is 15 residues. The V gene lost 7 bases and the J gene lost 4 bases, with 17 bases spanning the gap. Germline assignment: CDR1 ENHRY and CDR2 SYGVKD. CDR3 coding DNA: TGTGCCATCACCAGAGCGGATTCCCCCGGAAACACCATATATTTT. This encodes CAITRADSPGNTIYF.

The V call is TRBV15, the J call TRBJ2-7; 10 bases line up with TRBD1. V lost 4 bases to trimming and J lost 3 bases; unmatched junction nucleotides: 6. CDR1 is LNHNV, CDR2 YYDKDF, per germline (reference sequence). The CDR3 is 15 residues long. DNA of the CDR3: TGTGCCACCAGCAAGAGGGGGACAGGGGACTACGAGCAGTACTTC. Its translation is CATSKRGTGDYEQYF.

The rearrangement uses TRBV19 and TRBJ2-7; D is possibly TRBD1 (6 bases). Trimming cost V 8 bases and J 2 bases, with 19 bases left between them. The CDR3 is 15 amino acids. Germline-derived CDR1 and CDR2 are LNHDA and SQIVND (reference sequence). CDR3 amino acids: CASRPRTASAYEQYF. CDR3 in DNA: TGTGCCAGTCGACCGCGGACAGCGTCAGCCTACGAGCAGTACTTC.

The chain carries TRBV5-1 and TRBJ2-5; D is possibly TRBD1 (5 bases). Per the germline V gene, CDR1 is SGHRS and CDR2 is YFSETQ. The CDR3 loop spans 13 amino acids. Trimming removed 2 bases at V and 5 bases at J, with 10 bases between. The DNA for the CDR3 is TGCGCCAGCAGCTTCCGGACAATGGAGACCCAGTACTTC. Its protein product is CASSFRTMETQYF.